This TCR beta chain comes out of a study of CD8 T cells in Susac syndrome. The CDR3 totals 14 residues. The ends were cut back, 8 bases at V and 3 bases at J, with 15 bases in the middle. The germline V gene has CDR1 SEHNR and CDR2 FQNEAQ (reference sequence). Random hexamers served to reverse transcribe roughly 0.45 to 1 ug RNA. Across 54 Vbeta and 13 Jbeta, TCR beta CDR3 was amplified with immunoSEQ multiplex PCR. TCRdb re-called the immunoSEQ multiplex PCR reads through MiXCR, storing one row per CDR3 protein. The sample holds 180,000 or so distinct CDR3 sequences, about 95% seen once. This clonotype was seen only once.

The material sequenced was CD4+ T cells from PBMCs. V is TRBV7-9 and J is TRBJ2-3; no firm D call. The receptor comes from a human donor in good health. CDR3 in DNA: TGTGCCAGCGGCCAAGGTCGTGGAACAGATACGCAGTATTTT. Its translation: CASGQGRGTDTQYF. Supplemented by reference TRBV7-9 and TRBJ2-3, the full variable domain reads DTGVSQNPRHKITKRGQNVTFRCDPISEHNRLYWYRQTLGQGPEFLTYFQNEAQLEKSRLLSDRFSAERPKGSFSTLEIQRTEQGDSAMYLCASGQGRGTDTQYFGPGTRLTVL.